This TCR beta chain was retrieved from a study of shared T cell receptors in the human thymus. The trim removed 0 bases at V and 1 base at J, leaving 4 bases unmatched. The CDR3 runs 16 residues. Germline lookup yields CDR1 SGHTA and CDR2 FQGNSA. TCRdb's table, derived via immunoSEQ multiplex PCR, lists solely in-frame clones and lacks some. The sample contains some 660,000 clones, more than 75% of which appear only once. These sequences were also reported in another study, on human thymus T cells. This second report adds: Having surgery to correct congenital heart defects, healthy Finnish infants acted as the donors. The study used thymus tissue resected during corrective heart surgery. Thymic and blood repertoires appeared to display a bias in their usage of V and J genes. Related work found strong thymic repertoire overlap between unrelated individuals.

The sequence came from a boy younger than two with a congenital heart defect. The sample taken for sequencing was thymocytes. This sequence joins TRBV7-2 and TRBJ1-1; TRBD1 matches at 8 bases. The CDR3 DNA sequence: TGTGCCAGCAGCTTAGCCGACAGGGGTGAGAACACTGAAGCTTTCTTT. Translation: CASSLADRGENTEAFF.